This TCR beta chain was sequenced in a study of blood T cell repertoires in COVID-19. Assay: immunoSEQ multiplex PCR; the TCRdb copy retains only in-frame clones and omits some. Among about 86,000 clones listed, around four fifths were seen once. Sequenced: peripheral blood. The sequence was obtained from a man aged 50 or older with acute or convalescent COVID-19.

As DNA, the CDR3 is TGTGCCAGCAGCGTAGAAGGGGATAATTCACCCCTCCACTTT. Encoded protein: CASSVEGDNSPLHF. This sequence joins TRBV9 and TRBJ1-6, with D maybe TRBD1 (5 bases). This CDR3 is built from 14 residues. CDR1 is SGDLS, CDR2 YYNGEE, per germline. Trimming took off 0 bases at V and 5 bases at J, with 6 bases between the two ends. Full variable domain (rest looked up from reference TRBV9 and TRBJ1-6): DSGVTQTPKHLITATGQRVTLRCSPRSGDLSVYWYQQSLDQGLQFLIQYYNGEERAKGNILERFSAQQFPDLHSELNLSSLELGDSALYFCASSVEGDNSPLHFGNGTRLTVT.